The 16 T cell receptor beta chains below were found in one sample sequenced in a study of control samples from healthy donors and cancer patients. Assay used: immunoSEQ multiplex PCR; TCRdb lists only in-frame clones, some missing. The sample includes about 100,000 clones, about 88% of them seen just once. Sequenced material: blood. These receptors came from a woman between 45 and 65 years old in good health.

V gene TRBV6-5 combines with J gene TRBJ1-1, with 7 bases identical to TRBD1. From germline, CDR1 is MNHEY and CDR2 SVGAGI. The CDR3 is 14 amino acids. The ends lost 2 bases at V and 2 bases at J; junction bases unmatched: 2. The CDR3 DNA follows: TGTGCCAGCAGTTACCGGGACAGAAACACTGAAGCTTTCTTT. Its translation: CASSYRDRNTEAFF.

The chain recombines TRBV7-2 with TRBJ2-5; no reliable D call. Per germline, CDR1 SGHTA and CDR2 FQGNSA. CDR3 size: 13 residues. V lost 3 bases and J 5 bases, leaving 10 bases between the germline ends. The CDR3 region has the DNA TGTGCCAGCAGCTTTCAAACCCGGGAGACCCAGTACTTC. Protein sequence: CASSFQTRETQYF.

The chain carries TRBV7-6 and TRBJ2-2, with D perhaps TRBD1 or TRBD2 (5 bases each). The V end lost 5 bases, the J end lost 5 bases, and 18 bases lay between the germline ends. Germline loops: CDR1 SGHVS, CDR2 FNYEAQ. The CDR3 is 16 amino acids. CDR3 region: CASSAGAAFGTGELFF. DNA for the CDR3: TGTGCCAGCAGCGCCGGGGCGGCCTTCGGTACCGGGGAGCTGTTTTTT.

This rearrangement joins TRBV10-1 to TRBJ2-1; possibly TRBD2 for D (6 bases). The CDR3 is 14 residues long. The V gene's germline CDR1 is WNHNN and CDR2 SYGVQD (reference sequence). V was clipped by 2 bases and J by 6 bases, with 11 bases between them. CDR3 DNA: TGCGCCAGCAGTGAGCTGGGGGGTGCCAATGAGCAGTTCTTC. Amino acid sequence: CASSELGGANEQFF.

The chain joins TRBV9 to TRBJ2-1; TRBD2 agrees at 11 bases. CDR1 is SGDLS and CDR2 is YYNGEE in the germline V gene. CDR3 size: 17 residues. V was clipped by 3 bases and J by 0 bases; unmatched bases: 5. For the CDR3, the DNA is TGTGCCAGCAGCGGACTAGCGGGATTCAGCTCCTACAATGAGCAGTTCTTC. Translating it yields CASSGLAGFSSYNEQFF. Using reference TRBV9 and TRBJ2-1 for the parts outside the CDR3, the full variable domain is DSGVTQTPKHLITATGQRVTLRCSPRSGDLSVYWYQQSLDQGLQFLIQYYNGEERAKGNILERFSAQQFPDLHSELNLSSLELGDSALYFCASSGLAGFSSYNEQFFGPGTRLTVL.

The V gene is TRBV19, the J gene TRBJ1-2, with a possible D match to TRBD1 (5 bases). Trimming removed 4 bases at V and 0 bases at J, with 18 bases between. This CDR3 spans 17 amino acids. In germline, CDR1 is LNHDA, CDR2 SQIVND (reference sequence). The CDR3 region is CASSTVDRGSPNYGYTF. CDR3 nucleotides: TGTGCCAGTAGTACCGTGGACCGGGGGAGCCCTAACTATGGCTACACCTTC.

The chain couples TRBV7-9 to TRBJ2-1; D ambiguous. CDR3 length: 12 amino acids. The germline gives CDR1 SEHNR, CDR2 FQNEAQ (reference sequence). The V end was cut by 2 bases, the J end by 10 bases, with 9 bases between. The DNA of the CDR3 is TGTGCCAGCAGCTTATCCCGGCGGGAGCAGTTCTTC. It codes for CASSLSRREQFF.

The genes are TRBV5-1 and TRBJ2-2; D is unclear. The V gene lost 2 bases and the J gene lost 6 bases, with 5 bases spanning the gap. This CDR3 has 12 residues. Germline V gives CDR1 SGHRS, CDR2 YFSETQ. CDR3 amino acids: CASSFLPGELFF. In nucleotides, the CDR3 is TGCGCCAGCAGCTTTCTCCCCGGGGAGCTGTTTTTT.

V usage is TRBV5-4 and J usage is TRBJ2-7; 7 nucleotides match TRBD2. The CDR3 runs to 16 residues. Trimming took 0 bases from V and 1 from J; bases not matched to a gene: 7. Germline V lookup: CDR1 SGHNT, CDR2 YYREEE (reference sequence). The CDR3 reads CASSLELAGASYEQYF. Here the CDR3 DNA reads TGTGCCAGCAGCTTGGAGTTAGCGGGCGCTTCCTACGAGCAGTACTTC.

The CDR3 loop reads CASTQSLTDTQYF. DNA for the CDR3: TGTGCCAGCACCCAGTCGCTGACAGATACGCAGTATTTT. The V and J genes are TRBV7-9 and TRBJ2-3; no firm D call. In germline, CDR1 is SEHNR, CDR2 FQNEAQ (reference sequence). CDR3 size: 13 residues. Trimming removed 7 bases at V and 3 bases at J, with 11 bases between. The whole variable domain, filled in from reference TRBV7-9 and TRBJ2-3, reads DTGVSQNPRHKITKRGQNVTFRCDPISEHNRLYWYRQTLGQGPEFLTYFQNEAQLEKSRLLSDRFSAERPKGSFSTLEIQRTEQGDSAMYLCASTQSLTDTQYFGPGTRLTVL.

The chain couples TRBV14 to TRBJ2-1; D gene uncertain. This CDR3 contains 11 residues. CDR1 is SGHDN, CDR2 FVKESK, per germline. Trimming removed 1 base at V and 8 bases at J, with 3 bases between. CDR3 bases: TGTGCCAGCAGCCAAGTCTATGAGCAGTTCTTC. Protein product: CASSQVYEQFF.

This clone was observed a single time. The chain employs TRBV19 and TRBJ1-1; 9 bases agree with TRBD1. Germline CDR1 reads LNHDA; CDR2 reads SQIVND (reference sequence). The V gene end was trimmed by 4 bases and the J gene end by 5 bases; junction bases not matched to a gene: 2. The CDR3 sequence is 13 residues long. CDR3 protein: CASSKDRGTEAFF. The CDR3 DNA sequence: TGTGCCAGTAGTAAGGACAGGGGAACTGAAGCTTTCTTT.

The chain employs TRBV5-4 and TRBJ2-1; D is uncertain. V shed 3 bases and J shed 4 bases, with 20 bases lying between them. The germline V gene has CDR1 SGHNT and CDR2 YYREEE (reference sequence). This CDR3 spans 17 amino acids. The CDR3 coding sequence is TGTGCCAGCAGCTCGGCCCAAAAGGGTTGGGCATACAATGAGCAGTTCTTC. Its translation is CASSSAQKGWAYNEQFF.

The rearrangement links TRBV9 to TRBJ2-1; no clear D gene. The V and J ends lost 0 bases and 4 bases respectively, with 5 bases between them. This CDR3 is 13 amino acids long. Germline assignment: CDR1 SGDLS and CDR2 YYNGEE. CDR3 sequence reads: CASSVGIYNEQFF. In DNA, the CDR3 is TGTGCCAGCAGCGTAGGCATTTACAATGAGCAGTTCTTC.

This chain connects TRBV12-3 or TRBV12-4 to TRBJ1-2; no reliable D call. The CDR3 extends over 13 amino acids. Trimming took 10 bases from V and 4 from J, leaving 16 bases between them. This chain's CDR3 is CATNAVDLYGYTF. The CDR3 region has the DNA TGTGCCACCAACGCGGTAGACCTCTATGGCTACACCTTC.

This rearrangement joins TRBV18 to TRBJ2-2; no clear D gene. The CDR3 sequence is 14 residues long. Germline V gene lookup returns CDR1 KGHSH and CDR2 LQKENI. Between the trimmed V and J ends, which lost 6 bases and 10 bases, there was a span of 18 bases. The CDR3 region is CASSRGPPRQELFF. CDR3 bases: TGTGCCAGCTCGCGAGGCCCACCTCGACAGGAGCTGTTTTTT.